Shown below are 22 T cell receptor beta chains from a single sample sequenced in a study of T cell repertoires in cytomegalovirus infection. These receptors are not linked to any known antigen. TCRdb passed the reads through MiXCR, listing each CDR3 protein once. Of 650,000 to 900,000 distinct CDR3 sequences in the sample, 25% to 35% were seen once. The sequencing used cultured CD8+ T cells from PBMCs, collected from culture after CMV antigen stimulation. Every receptor here comes from a human donor in good health (CMV status not recorded). Some clones in this sample may be carry-over from other donors' samples.

This sequence joins TRBV12-3 or TRBV12-4 and TRBJ1-1, with D possibly TRBD1 on 5 matching bases. CDR3 length: 14 residues. Trimming removed 11 bases at V and 6 bases at J, with 22 bases between. For the CDR3, the DNA is TGTGCCCTAGGGGTGGGCCTCCCCGGCGCTGAAGCTTTCTTT. Translation: CALGVGLPGAEAFF.

This clonotype was seen ten or more times. J is TRBJ1-1 and V is TRBV12-3 or TRBV12-4; TRBD1 matches 7 bases. The CDR3 totals 13 residues. V shed 5 bases, J shed 8 bases, and the junction held 8 bases outside the gene matches. CDR3 amino acids: CASSRQGGSEAFF. CDR3 in DNA: TGTGCCAGCAGTAGACAGGGAGGCTCCGAAGCTTTCTTT.

The chain is built from TRBV20-1 and TRBJ2-7, with D perhaps TRBD1 (5 bases). The length of the CDR3 is 12 residues. V lost 4 bases and J 5 bases, leaving 12 bases between the germline ends. Germline V gives CDR1 DFQATT, CDR2 SNEGSKA (reference sequence). The CDR3, as DNA: TGCAGTGCTACGCAGGGTGACCACGAGCAGTACGTC. Its protein product is CSATQGDHEQYV.

The V call is TRBV29-1, the J call TRBJ2-1, with TRBD1 as a possible D gene (5 bases). Trimming removed 6 bases from V and 5 bases from J, with 8 bases in between. CDR3 size: 11 residues. Germline V CDR1 and CDR2: SQVTM, ANQGSEA. CDR3 coding DNA: TGCAGCGTCTCAGGGAACAATGAGCAGTTCTTC. Translation gives CSVSGNNEQFF.

Many counts were recorded for this clonotype. The chain carries TRBV7-9 and TRBJ2-7, with D perhaps assigned TRBD1 or TRBD2 (5 bases each). The CDR3 is made up of 14 amino acids. Germline assignment: CDR1 SEHNR and CDR2 FQNEAQ (reference sequence). Between the trimmed V and J ends, which lost 5 bases and 0 bases, there was a span of 11 bases. The CDR3 coding sequence is TGTGCCAGCAGCGTAACGGGGCTCTCCTACGAGCAGTACTTC. Protein sequence: CASSVTGLSYEQYF.

In this sample, this clonotype turned up a few times. The V call is TRBV27, the J call TRBJ2-5, with 8 bases matching TRBD2. Per germline, CDR1 MNHEY and CDR2 SMNVEV (reference sequence). CDR3 length equals 17 residues. V lost 2 bases and J lost 1; bases outside the gene matches: 9. The CDR3 nucleotides read TGTGCCAGCAGTTTAAGCGGAGCGGGGGAAATCCAAGAGACCCAGTACTTC. Its protein is CASSLSGAGEIQETQYF.

A few counts support this clonotype. Possible read error: a much larger clone is one base away. The chain recombines TRBV7-9 with TRBJ2-7; TRBD1 matches at 7 bases. CDR3 size: 14 residues. V was pared by 4 bases and J by 0 bases, with 3 bases of the junction left unmatched. Germline-derived CDR1 and CDR2 are SEHNR and FQNEAQ (reference sequence). CDR3 sequence reads: CASSSGQNSYEQYF. The CDR3 DNA sequence: TGTGCCAGCAGCTCGGGACAGAACTCCTACGAGCAGTACTTC.

The chain recombines TRBV6-2 or TRBV6-3 with TRBJ2-5; D remains ambiguous. CDR1 MNHEY and CDR2 SVGEGT come from the germline V gene. This CDR3 has 13 amino acids. V gave up 6 bases and J gave up 0 bases, with 8 bases separating them. CDR3: CASRIDYQETQYF. The CDR3 coding sequence is TGTGCCAGCAGGATAGACTACCAAGAGACCCAGTACTTC.

The sample holds a few counts of this clonotype. J is TRBJ1-1 and V is TRBV6-8; tentatively, D is TRBD1 (5 bases). Germline V gene lookup returns CDR1 MNHGY and CDR2 SAAAGT. CDR3 length: 15 residues. Trimming stripped 1 base from V and 4 bases from J, with 13 bases between. The CDR3: CASSYWTGPSTEAFF. The DNA for the CDR3 is TGTGCCAGCAGTTACTGGACGGGGCCGTCCACTGAAGCTTTCTTT.

This clonotype has more than one count but fewer than ten. The chain recombines TRBV7-8 with TRBJ1-6; D ambiguous. The germline V gene encodes CDR1 SGHVS and CDR2 FQNEAQ. CDR3 length: 10 amino acids. Trimming removed 8 bases at V and 9 bases at J, with 5 bases between. CDR3 protein: CASGSSPLHF. CDR3 coding DNA: TGTGCCAGCGGCAGTTCACCCCTCCACTTT.

The chain recombines TRBV7-9 with TRBJ1-4; the D gene is possibly TRBD1 (6 bases). The germline gives CDR1 SEHNR, CDR2 FQNEAQ (reference sequence). With 5 bases removed from V and 6 bases from J, the gap between germline ends came to 13 bases. The CDR3 loop spans 14 amino acids. DNA for the CDR3: TGTGCCAGCAGCACCCGGGACACAGATGAAAAACTGTTTTTT. Encoded protein: CASSTRDTDEKLFF.

There are a few counts of this clonotype. The chain combines TRBV5-5 with TRBJ1-1; possibly TRBD1 for D (5 bases). Germline values: CDR1 SGHKS, CDR2 YYEKEE (reference sequence). This CDR3 is 15 amino acids long. V gave up 1 base and J gave up 0 bases, with 10 bases separating them. Here the CDR3 DNA reads TGTGCCAGCAGCTTGCCCCAGGGCATGAACACTGAAGCTTTCTTT. It codes for CASSLPQGMNTEAFF.

This clonotype was seen only a few times. The chain recombines TRBV6-5 with TRBJ1-2, with D perhaps TRBD1 (6 bases). The V gene lost 5 bases and the J gene lost 0 bases, with 10 bases spanning the gap. Per the germline V gene, CDR1 is MNHEY and CDR2 is SVGAGI. The CDR3 is made up of 14 amino acids. The CDR3 DNA reads TGTGCCAGCAGTGGACAGCCTTCTAACTATGGCTACACCTTC. Translation gives CASSGQPSNYGYTF.

There are many counts of this clonotype. This chain's CDR3 is CASSPRGGTEAFF. Here the CDR3 DNA reads TGTGCCAGCAGCCCTAGGGGAGGGACTGAAGCTTTCTTT. This chain joins TRBV11-3 and TRBJ1-1, with D tentatively TRBD1 (5 bases). V was trimmed by 5 bases and J by 5 bases, leaving 12 bases between them. The CDR3 extends over 13 amino acids. Germline CDR1 reads SGHNT; CDR2 reads YENEEA.

The V call is TRBV5-1, the J call TRBJ2-1, with a weak D call TRBD1 (5 bases). V lost 4 bases and J lost 1, with 12 bases in between. Germline CDR1 and CDR2: SGHRS and YFSETQ. The CDR3 sequence is 15 residues long. DNA of the CDR3: TGCGCCAGCAGCCCGGACACCCAGTCCTACAATGAGCAGTTCTTC. Residues: CASSPDTQSYNEQFF.

The genes are TRBV12-3 or TRBV12-4 and TRBJ2-3, with D perhaps TRBD2 (5 bases). The CDR3 loop spans 15 amino acids. V was cut by 2 bases and J by 0 bases, with 9 bases left in between. CDR3 amino acids: CASSLWESSTDTQYF. The DNA for the CDR3 is TGTGCCAGCAGTTTATGGGAGAGCAGCACAGATACGCAGTATTTT.

The CDR3 DNA is TGTGCCAGCAGCCAAATCCCCCATGGAGAGCAGTACGTC. Translating gives CASSQIPHGEQYV. The V and J genes are TRBV7-8 and TRBJ2-7, with no clear D. The CDR3 is 13 residues long. V was cut by 5 bases and J by 7 bases, with 15 bases left in between. Looked up from germline, CDR1 is SGHVS and CDR2 is FQNEAQ.

Only a few counts were recorded for this clonotype. The chain recombines TRBV6-2 or TRBV6-3 with TRBJ2-7; D gene unclear. Germline-derived CDR1 and CDR2 are MNHEY and SVGEGT. V gave up 2 bases and J gave up 2 bases, with 10 bases separating them. This CDR3 has 14 amino acids. CDR3 nucleotide sequence: TGTGCCAGCAGTTACGCTGACGGAGCCTACGAGCAGTACGTC. Amino acid sequence: CASSYADGAYEQYV.

This clonotype was counted at least ten times. The rearrangement uses TRBV7-2 and TRBJ2-7; D unclear. Germline CDR1 reads SGHTA; CDR2 reads FQGNSA. The CDR3 spans 13 residues. Trimming removed 5 bases at V and 6 bases at J, with 14 bases between. This chain's CDR3 is CASSTGLDFEQYV. CDR3 DNA: TGTGCCAGCAGCACGGGCCTCGACTTCGAGCAGTACGTC.

This clonotype was observed a few times. This sequence joins TRBV20-1 and TRBJ1-1; no reliable D call. The CDR3 has 15 amino acids. The V end was cut by 0 bases, the J end by 0 bases, with 11 bases between. Germline V lookup: CDR1 DFQATT, CDR2 SNEGSKA (reference sequence). This CDR3 is CSAREVGFMNTEAFF. The CDR3 DNA reads TGCAGTGCTAGAGAAGTGGGCTTTATGAACACTGAAGCTTTCTTT.

The chain joins TRBV15 to TRBJ2-1, with TRBD1 matching over 8 bases. CDR1 LNHNV and CDR2 YYDKDF come from the germline V gene (reference sequence). V gave up 4 bases and J gave up 8 bases; unmatched junction bases: 7. The CDR3 covers 14 residues. In DNA form, the CDR3 reads TGTGCCACCAGCATGACAGGGGCCGCCGATGAGCAGTTCTTC. The encoded protein is CATSMTGAADEQFF.

This clonotype was seen many times. The chain uses TRBV7-9 and TRBJ1-2, with a tentative D call TRBD1 (5 bases). CDR3 length: 15 amino acids. Germline values: CDR1 SEHNR, CDR2 FQNEAQ (reference sequence). V dropped 1 base and J dropped 5 bases, with 14 bases sitting between them. In DNA form, the CDR3 reads TGTGCCAGCAGCTTAGGAGGGGCTACCCGGTATGGCTACACCTTC. Translation gives CASSLGGATRYGYTF.